This entry describes one TCR beta chain. What it binds is not known. Treatment given: 15 to 20 received Ad26.COV2.S at low or high dose, single or two shots; five or six received placebo; per-sample allocation not given. The samples were gathered on day 63 after the first injection of vaccine or placebo. Sequencing was performed with immunoSEQ multiplex PCR; in TCRdb, only in-frame clones are kept and a portion is missing. This sample has fewer than 500,000 clones, with roughly 87% found just once. The data are from a study of Ad26.COV2.S vaccination and SARS-CoV-2 variants. Study outcomes and limitations: With respect to non-spike TCR breadth, vaccine and placebo recipients were similar. Total T cell responses, in the TCR breadth and depth analyses, may have been underestimated. Among vaccine recipients, spike-specific TCR breadth exceeded that of placebo recipients.

CDR1 and CDR2 from the germline V gene are MNHNS and SASEGT. The CDR3 loop spans 18 amino acids. Trimming removed 3 bases at V and 0 bases at J, with 21 bases between. The sequence was obtained from a person aged 18 to 65 who received the Ad26.COV2.S COVID-19 vaccine or a placebo. Sequenced here: peripheral blood, sampled in a trial of Ad26.COV2.S vaccine versus placebo. The chain is built from TRBV6-1 and TRBJ2-7; possible D gene TRBD1, 6 bases. The CDR3 DNA is TGTGCCAGCAGTGATCGGGGCAGGGGACCCATTTACTCCTACGAGCAGTACTTC. The encoded protein is CASSDRGRGPIYSYEQYF.